Below are 13 T cell receptor beta chains sequenced from a single sample in a study of blood T cell repertoires in COVID-19. Repertoires were generated with immunoSEQ multiplex PCR, while TCRdb's copy carries only in-frame clones and drops some. The table has a few hundred thousand clones, 70% to 90% seen once. The specimen was peripheral blood. The receptors shown here come from a man between 35 and 55 years old with acute or convalescent COVID-19.

V and J are TRBV7-9 and TRBJ1-1, with TRBD1 matching 9 bases. The CDR3 contains 13 residues. Trimming took 6 bases from V and 3 from J; bases not matched to a gene: 2. CDR1 and CDR2 from the germline V gene are SEHNR and FQNEAQ (reference sequence). The CDR3 DNA reads as TGTGCCAGCAGGGGACAGGGTTACACTGAAGCTTTCTTT. Its protein is CASRGQGYTEAFF.

This clone is a singleton in its sample. The CDR3 spells CASSSPAGNYGYTF. As DNA, the CDR3 is TGTGCCAGCAGTTCCCCGGCAGGGAACTATGGCTACACCTTC. The chain employs TRBV28 and TRBJ1-2; a weak D match, TRBD1 (5 bases). This CDR3 is built from 14 residues. The V end was cut by 4 bases, the J end by 2 bases, with 11 bases between. The germline V gene encodes CDR1 MDHEN and CDR2 SYDVKM.

This clone was seen a few times. V and J are TRBV30 and TRBJ1-1; no clear D gene. The CDR3 covers 14 residues. CDR1 is GTSNPN, CDR2 SVGIG, per germline (reference sequence). Trimming left V 5 bases short and J 6 bases short, with 19 bases between. The chain's CDR3 is CAWGGQTRRPEAFF. In DNA, the CDR3 is TGTGCCTGGGGAGGGCAGACACGGAGGCCTGAAGCTTTCTTT.

The V gene is TRBV4-2, the J gene TRBJ1-3; D is possibly TRBD1 (5 bases). V was pared by 4 bases and J by 0 bases, with 13 bases between. This CDR3 has 16 amino acids. Germline V CDR1 and CDR2: LGHNA, YNFKEQ. The CDR3 reads CASSRGGGTSGNTIYF. The CDR3 DNA reads as TGTGCCAGCAGCCGGGGCGGGGGGACCTCTGGAAACACCATATATTTT.

This clone was counted only a few times. V gene TRBV7-2 combines with J gene TRBJ1-5; D unresolved. The CDR3 loop spans 16 amino acids. The V and J ends lost 5 bases and 2 bases respectively, with 16 bases between them. Germline V gene data show CDR1 as SGHTA and CDR2 as FQGNSA. The CDR3 is CASSITPGAGNQPQHF. CDR3 DNA sequence: TGTGCCAGCAGCATTACCCCGGGTGCGGGCAATCAGCCCCAGCATTTT.

This clone was counted a single time. The chain is built from TRBV28 and TRBJ1-2; D is perhaps TRBD1 (5 bases). There are 13 residues in the CDR3. CDR1 is MDHEN, CDR2 SYDVKM, per germline. Trimming removed 6 bases at V and 4 bases at J, with 12 bases between. This chain's CDR3 is CASREGRIYGYTF. The CDR3 DNA reads TGTGCCAGCAGGGAGGGACGGATCTATGGCTACACCTTC.

This clone came up once. The chain couples TRBV19 to TRBJ1-2; 12 bases map to TRBD1. Germline loops: CDR1 LNHDA, CDR2 SQIVND (reference sequence). V lost 6 bases, J lost 2 bases, and 7 bases stayed unmatched. This CDR3 has 16 residues. The CDR3 DNA reads as TGTGCCAGTAGGGGGGACAGGGGGCTTCCGAACTATGGCTACACCTTC. Translation: CASRGDRGLPNYGYTF.

In the case of this clone: Other nucleotide sequences from this sample produce the same CDR3. The rearrangement joins TRBV9 to TRBJ2-2; 8 bases map to TRBD2. This CDR3 spans 17 amino acids. J gave up 1 base and V 0 bases, and 5 bases lay outside the gene matches. Germline-derived CDR1 and CDR2 are SGDLS and YYNGEE. CDR3 in amino acids: CASSVGVAGGNTGELFF. CDR3 bases: TGTGCCAGCAGCGTAGGGGTCGCGGGGGGGAACACCGGGGAGCTGTTTTTT.

This clone was seen a handful of times. The chain uses TRBV12-5 and TRBJ1-2, with TRBD1 matching over 8 bases. Trimming cost V 5 bases and J 3 bases; bases outside gene matches: 5. CDR1 is LGHNT and CDR2 is FRNRAP in the germline V gene. The length of the CDR3 is 14 residues. The CDR3 loop reads CASGPSTGDYGYTF. In DNA, the CDR3 is TGTGCTAGTGGTCCCTCGACAGGGGACTATGGCTACACCTTC.

The CDR3 is CASRLWTAMNTEAFF. The CDR3 DNA is TGTGCCAGTCGCCTCTGGACAGCCATGAACACTGAAGCTTTCTTT. The chain combines TRBV19 with TRBJ1-1, with a possible D match to TRBD1 (6 bases). Trimming cost V 8 bases and J 0 bases, with 16 bases left between them. The CDR3 length is 15 residues. In germline, CDR1 is LNHDA, CDR2 SQIVND (reference sequence).

This sequence joins TRBV19 and TRBJ1-5; D not certain. CDR3 length: 15 residues. The V and J ends lost 3 bases and 1 base respectively, with 10 bases between them. The germline V gene has CDR1 LNHDA and CDR2 SQIVND (reference sequence). The CDR3 DNA reads as TGTGCCAGTAGTATCACGGGGAGAAGCAATCAGCCCCAGCATTTT. Residues: CASSITGRSNQPQHF.

The chain uses TRBV5-1 and TRBJ2-1, with 7 bases lining up with TRBD1. The CDR3 consists of 12 residues. V shed 4 bases, J shed 7 bases, and the junction held 2 bases outside the gene matches. The germline CDR1 and CDR2 sequences are SGHRS and YFSETQ. The CDR3 loop reads CASSLQGNEQFF. CDR3 bases: TGCGCCAGCAGCCTACAGGGGAATGAGCAGTTCTTC.

The chain combines TRBV29-1 with TRBJ1-1; TRBD1 matches 7 bases. The CDR3 extends over 11 amino acids. Germline V CDR1 and CDR2: SQVTM, ANQGSEA. V dropped 5 bases and J dropped 7; count of bases not matched to a gene: 4. Here the CDR3 reads CSVNRGGEAFF. The CDR3 DNA follows: TGCAGCGTTAACAGGGGAGGTGAAGCTTTCTTT.